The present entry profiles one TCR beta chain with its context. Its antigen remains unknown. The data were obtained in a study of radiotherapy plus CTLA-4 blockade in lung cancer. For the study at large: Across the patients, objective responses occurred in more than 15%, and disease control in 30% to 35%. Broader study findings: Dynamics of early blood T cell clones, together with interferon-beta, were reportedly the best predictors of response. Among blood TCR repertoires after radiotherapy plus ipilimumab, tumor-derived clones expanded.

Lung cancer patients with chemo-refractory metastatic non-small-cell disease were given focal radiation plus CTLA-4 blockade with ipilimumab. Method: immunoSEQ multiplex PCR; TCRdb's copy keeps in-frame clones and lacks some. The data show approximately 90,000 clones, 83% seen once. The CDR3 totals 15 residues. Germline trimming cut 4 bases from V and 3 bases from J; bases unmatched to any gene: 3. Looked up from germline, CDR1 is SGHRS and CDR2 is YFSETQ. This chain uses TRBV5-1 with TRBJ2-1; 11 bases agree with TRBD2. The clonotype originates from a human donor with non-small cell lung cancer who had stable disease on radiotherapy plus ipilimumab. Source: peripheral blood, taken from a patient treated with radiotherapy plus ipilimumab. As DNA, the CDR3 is TGCGCCAGCAGCCGTAGCGGGGGGGTCTACAATGAGCAGTTCTTC. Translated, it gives CASSRSGGVYNEQFF.